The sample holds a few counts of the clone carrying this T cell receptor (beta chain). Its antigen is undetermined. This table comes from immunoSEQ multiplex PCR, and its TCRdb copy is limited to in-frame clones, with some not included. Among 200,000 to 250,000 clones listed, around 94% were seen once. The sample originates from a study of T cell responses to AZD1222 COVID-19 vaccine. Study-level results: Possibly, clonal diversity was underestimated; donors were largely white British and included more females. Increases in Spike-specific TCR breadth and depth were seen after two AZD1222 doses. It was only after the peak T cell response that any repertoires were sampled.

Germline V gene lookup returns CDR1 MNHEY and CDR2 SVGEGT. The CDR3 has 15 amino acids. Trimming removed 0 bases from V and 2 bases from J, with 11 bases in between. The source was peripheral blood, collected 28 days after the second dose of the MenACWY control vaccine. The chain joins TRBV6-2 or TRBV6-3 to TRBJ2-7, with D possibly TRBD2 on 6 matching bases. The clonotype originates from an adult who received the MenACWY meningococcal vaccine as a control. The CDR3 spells CASSYSGGRTYEQYF. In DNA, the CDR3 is TGTGCCAGCAGTTACTCCGGGGGACGCACCTACGAGCAGTACTTC.